Each of the 27 T cell receptor beta chains below was sequenced from the same sample in a study of beta chain features in type 1 diabetes. The study reverse transcribed the entire isolated RNA, so it sequenced expressed TCRB transcripts. The method was immunoSEQ multiplex PCR; TCRdb's version includes in-frame clones alone and lacks a portion of them. Among about 900,000 clones listed, about a sixth were seen once. The sequenced sample consisted of naive CD4+ T cells from blood. The source of these receptors is a woman in her late teens or twenties in good health.

The rearrangement uses TRBV21-1 and TRBJ2-7; TRBD2 is the table's D call and was not checked against the DNA. TRBV21-1 is assigned pseudogene status. The CDR3 length is 15 residues. The CDR3 reads CASTKEGSGSYEQYF. CDR3 DNA sequence: TGTGCCAGCACCAAGGAGGGGAGCGGGTCTTACGAGCAGTACTTC.

This clone was detected only a few times. The V and J genes are TRBV27 and TRBJ2-1; D may correspond to TRBD1 or TRBD2 (5 bases each). Germline V gene lookup returns CDR1 MNHEY and CDR2 SMNVEV (reference sequence). This CDR3 is 13 amino acids long. V lost 4 bases, J lost 7 bases, and 11 bases lay in between. The DNA for the CDR3 is TGTGCCAGCAGTTCGAGGGGTTTAAATGAGCAGTTCTTC. Translated: CASSSRGLNEQFF.

The chain carries TRBV28 and TRBJ2-5; 11 nucleotides agree with TRBD2. This CDR3 is 15 amino acids long. Germline values: CDR1 MDHEN, CDR2 SYDVKM. The V and J ends lost 6 bases and 3 bases, in that order; junction bases with no gene match: 6. The CDR3 spells CASSLSGRGEETQYF. The DNA for the CDR3 is TGTGCCAGCAGCCTTAGCGGGAGGGGGGAAGAGACCCAGTACTTC.

V is TRBV4-2 and J is TRBJ1-4, with D unresolved. The CDR3 contains 11 residues. The V gene's germline CDR1 is LGHNA and CDR2 YNFKEQ. Trimming shortened V by 3 bases and J by 5 bases, and 1 base separated the two germline ends. Written as DNA, the CDR3 is TGTGCCAGCAGCCAGAATGAAAAACTGTTTTTT. Translation gives CASSQNEKLFF.

This clone occurred a few times. The rearrangement links TRBV7-2 to TRBJ2-3; D is unclear. Between the trimmed V and J ends, which lost 5 bases and 5 bases, there was a span of 11 bases. This CDR3 region has 13 residues. Germline V gene data show CDR1 as SGHTA and CDR2 as FQGNSA. The CDR3 is CASSRNRRDTQYF. Written as DNA, the CDR3 is TGTGCCAGCAGCCGAAATCGAAGAGATACGCAGTATTTT. Full variable domain (rest looked up from reference TRBV7-2 and TRBJ2-3): GAGVSQSPSNKVTEKGKDVELRCDPISGHTALYWYRQSLGQGLEFLIYFQGNSAPDKSGLPSDRFSAERTGGSVSTLTIQRTQQEDSAVYLCASSRNRRDTQYFGPGTRLTVL.

The V call is TRBV28, the J call TRBJ2-7; no clear D gene. Trimming took off 3 bases at V and 10 bases at J, with 10 bases between the two ends. This CDR3 spans 11 amino acids. Germline lookup yields CDR1 MDHEN and CDR2 SYDVKM. The CDR3 sequence: CASSFEKSQYF. Written as DNA, the CDR3 is TGTGCCAGCAGTTTTGAGAAGTCCCAGTACTTC.

The table lists this clone with a few counts. The chain joins TRBV5-1 to TRBJ2-1; 8 positions match TRBD2. The J segment lost 5 bases and the V segment lost 3 bases, leaving 16 bases of the junction unmatched. Germline assignment: CDR1 SGHRS and CDR2 YFSETQ. CDR3 length: 18 residues. CDR3 DNA: TGCGCCAGCAGCTATGGGGAGTGGGAAGCGGGAGCGGACAATGAGCAGTTCTTC. This translates into CASSYGEWEAGADNEQFF. Based on the CDR3 plus reference TRBV5-1 and TRBJ2-1, the full variable domain is KAGVTQTPRYLIKTRGQQVTLSCSPISGHRSVSWYQQTPGQGLQFLFEYFSETQRNKGNFPGRFSGRQFSNSRSEMNVSTLELGDSALYLCASSYGEWEAGADNEQFFGPGTRLTVL.

In its sample, this clone was seen a few times. As DNA, the CDR3 is TGTGCCAGCAGCTTTAGCGGGAGGGGTCCTTACGAGCAGTACTTC. This gives the protein CASSFSGRGPYEQYF. The chain links TRBV7-2 to TRBJ2-7; 11 bases match TRBD2. The CDR3 is 15 residues long. V was clipped by 3 bases and J by 4 bases; unmatched bases: 5. Germline V gene data show CDR1 as SGHTA and CDR2 as FQGNSA.

The CDR3 nucleotides read TGTGCCAGCAGCTTAGCCGCCAGGGGCACCGGGGAGCTGTTTTTT. Encoded protein: CASSLAARGTGELFF. The chain links TRBV7-2 to TRBJ2-2; D is perhaps TRBD1 (6 bases). The V and J ends lost 0 bases and 4 bases respectively, with 9 bases between them. The CDR3 runs to 15 residues. Germline CDR1 and CDR2: SGHTA and FQGNSA.

V usage is TRBV4-2 and J usage is TRBJ2-2; D perhaps matches TRBD1 (6 bases). Trimming took 5 bases from V and 5 from J, leaving 15 bases between them. Germline loops: CDR1 LGHNA, CDR2 YNFKEQ. The CDR3 loop spans 15 amino acids. The CDR3 protein is CASSFSPGATGELFF. In DNA form, the CDR3 reads TGTGCCAGCAGCTTCTCCCCAGGGGCTACCGGGGAGCTGTTTTTT.

The chain carries TRBV19 and TRBJ1-1, with no clear D. Germline V gene data show CDR1 as LNHDA and CDR2 as SQIVND (reference sequence). Deletions cut 5 bases from V and 4 bases from J, with 17 bases between. The length of the CDR3 is 15 residues. The CDR3 DNA reads TGTGCCAGTAGTTCCCAGGTGGACTTGGGCACTGAAGCTTTCTTT. It yields the protein CASSSQVDLGTEAFF.

This chain uses TRBV7-9 with TRBJ2-1; TRBD2 is a possible D gene (6 bases). The CDR3 totals 15 residues. Germline V gives CDR1 SEHNR, CDR2 FQNEAQ (reference sequence). V was clipped by 2 bases and J by 5 bases, with 13 bases between them. CDR3 region: CASSLSRGLHNEQFF. CDR3 in DNA: TGTGCCAGCAGCTTATCGCGGGGACTTCACAATGAGCAGTTCTTC.

This clone was counted between two and nine times. CDR3 loop: CASSLFGSSYEQYF. The CDR3, as DNA: TGTGCCAGCAGCTTATTTGGTTCTTCCTACGAGCAGTACTTC. This rearrangement joins TRBV7-2 to TRBJ2-7; unclear D gene. The CDR3 covers 14 residues. The germline CDR1 and CDR2 sequences are SGHTA and FQGNSA. The ends were cut back, 2 bases at V and 1 base at J, with 9 bases in the middle. The whole variable domain, filled in from reference TRBV7-2 and TRBJ2-7, reads GAGVSQSPSNKVTEKGKDVELRCDPISGHTALYWYRQSLGQGLEFLIYFQGNSAPDKSGLPSDRFSAERTGGSVSTLTIQRTQQEDSAVYLCASSLFGSSYEQYFGPGTRLTVT.

This clone turned up a few times. The gene calls are TRBV6-1 and TRBJ2-2; D gene uncertain. V was cut by 5 bases and J by 7 bases, with 14 bases left in between. CDR3 size: 14 residues. Germline V lookup: CDR1 MNHNS, CDR2 SASEGT. The CDR3 DNA follows: TGTGCCAGCAGTAGCGTCCCCCGGGTCGGGGAGCTGTTTTTT. Translated: CASSSVPRVGELFF.

This clone was seen a handful of times. J is TRBJ2-1 and V is TRBV7-8; D is undetermined. Trimming left V 5 bases short and J 6 bases short, with 17 bases between. Germline CDR1 and CDR2: SGHVS and FQNEAQ. The CDR3 covers 15 residues. CDR3 DNA sequence: TGTGCCAGCAGCCCTAGAAGGACCGGCGGCAATGAGCAGTTCTTC. This translates into CASSPRRTGGNEQFF.

This clone was seen only a few times. The chain recombines TRBV11-2 with TRBJ1-3; D is undetermined. Trimming took off 5 bases at V and 3 bases at J, with 11 bases between the two ends. The CDR3 has 14 residues. Germline V gene lookup returns CDR1 SGHAT and CDR2 FQNNGV. The CDR3 DNA reads TGTGCCAGCAGCCGCTTTGACTTTGGAAACACCATATATTTT. Translation: CASSRFDFGNTIYF. Together with reference TRBV11-2 and TRBJ1-3, the CDR3 gives the full variable domain: EAGVAQSPRYKIIEKRQSVAFWCNPISGHATLYWYQQILGQGPKLLIQFQNNGVVDDSQLPKDRFSAERLKGVDSTLKIQPAKLEDSAVYLCASSRFDFGNTIYFGEGSWLTVV.

This clone was seen more than once but under ten times. The chain combines TRBV28 with TRBJ1-1, with D perhaps matching TRBD1 (5 bases). Germline CDR1 reads MDHEN; CDR2 reads SYDVKM. V was clipped by 5 bases and J by 5 bases, with 12 bases between them. This CDR3 contains 13 residues. The DNA for the CDR3 is TGTGCCAGCAGTACGACAGCTCAGACTGAAGCTTTCTTT. It is translated as CASSTTAQTEAFF.

This clone was detected only a few times. The rearrangement links TRBV7-9 to TRBJ2-3; 10 bases are shared with TRBD2. The CDR3 consists of 15 residues. CDR1 is SEHNR and CDR2 is FQNEAQ in the germline V gene (reference sequence). The junction had 9 bases not matched to a gene; V was cut back by 2 bases and J by 10 bases. CDR3 nucleotide sequence: TGTGCCAGCAGCTTACAAGCGGGAGGGCCGCAGGCGCAGTATTTT. Its protein product is CASSLQAGGPQAQYF.

The rearrangement joins TRBV11-2 to TRBJ1-2; 9 nucleotides line up with TRBD1. Germline values: CDR1 SGHAT, CDR2 FQNNGV. CDR3 length: 17 residues. The ends lost 6 bases at V and 3 bases at J; junction bases unmatched: 14. The CDR3 here is CASRKPGQGGSHYGYTF. In DNA form, the CDR3 reads TGTGCCAGCAGGAAACCGGGACAGGGTGGGTCTCACTATGGCTACACCTTC.

This clone was counted a few times. The chain uses TRBV7-2 and TRBJ2-1, with D possibly being TRBD1 or TRBD2 (5 bases each). Germline CDR1 reads SGHTA; CDR2 reads FQGNSA. V was cut by 5 bases and J by 9 bases, with 14 bases left in between. The CDR3 runs 13 residues. CDR3 residues: CASSPVGGIEQFF. CDR3 sequence (DNA): TGTGCCAGCAGCCCAGTTGGGGGAATTGAGCAGTTCTTC.

In the case of this clone: The same CDR3 is also encoded by other DNA sequences in this sample. The V gene is TRBV28, the J gene TRBJ1-5; D is uncertain. CDR1 MDHEN and CDR2 SYDVKM come from the germline V gene. Trimming left V 3 bases short and J 5 bases short, with 5 bases between. CDR3 length: 12 residues. DNA of the CDR3: TGTGCCAGCAGTTTTCGGGATCAGCCCCAGCATTTT. Its protein product is CASSFRDQPQHF.

The chain is built from TRBV5-1 and TRBJ1-1; no definite D call. Trimming shortened V by 6 bases and J by 1 base, and 13 bases separated the two germline ends. This CDR3 has 14 residues. Germline lookup yields CDR1 SGHRS and CDR2 YFSETQ. Here the CDR3 DNA reads TGCGCCAGCACCCCCCCGGAACCGAACACTGAAGCTTTCTTT. Translation gives CASTPPEPNTEAFF. The variable domain in full, completed from reference TRBV5-1 and TRBJ1-1, reads KAGVTQTPRYLIKTRGQQVTLSCSPISGHRSVSWYQQTPGQGLQFLFEYFSETQRNKGNFPGRFSGRQFSNSRSEMNVSTLELGDSALYLCASTPPEPNTEAFFGQGTRLTVV.

This clone was seen more than once but under ten times. V is TRBV19 and J is TRBJ2-7; D remains unclear. There are 13 residues in the CDR3. V dropped 2 bases and J dropped 3 bases, with 8 bases sitting between them. Germline V gives CDR1 LNHDA, CDR2 SQIVND (reference sequence). Here the CDR3 reads CASSISGYYEQYF. In nucleotides, the CDR3 is TGTGCCAGTAGTATATCAGGTTACTACGAGCAGTACTTC.

The rearrangement links TRBV4-2 to TRBJ1-1; D might be TRBD1 (5 bases). The CDR3 has 18 residues. Trimming removed 4 bases from V and 1 base from J, with 22 bases in between. The germline V gene has CDR1 LGHNA and CDR2 YNFKEQ. The CDR3 loop is CASSLSTGGIYGNTEAFF. The DNA of the CDR3 is TGTGCCAGCAGCCTTAGCACGGGGGGGATTTACGGGAACACTGAAGCTTTCTTT.

This clone was detected only a few times. The chain couples TRBV5-4 to TRBJ1-2; TRBD1 matches 7 bases. The CDR3 extends over 15 amino acids. V shed 4 bases and J 2 bases; nucleotides not matched to a gene: 8. Germline lookup yields CDR1 SGHNT and CDR2 YYREEE (reference sequence). CDR3 bases: TGTGCCAGCAGCCCCGGGACAGCTAGAAACTATGGCTACACCTTC. Translating gives CASSPGTARNYGYTF.

J is TRBJ2-5 and V is TRBV27, with 9 bases matching TRBD2. CDR1 MNHEY and CDR2 SMNVEV come from the germline V gene (reference sequence). V gave up 6 bases and J gave up 5 bases; unmatched junction bases: 10. The CDR3 covers 15 residues. In nucleotides, the CDR3 is TGTGCCAGCAGCTACAGCGGGAGGAGTATGGAGACCCAGTACTTC. Protein product: CASSYSGRSMETQYF.

The rearrangement links TRBV7-2 to TRBJ2-3; possible D gene TRBD2, 6 bases. The CDR3 consists of 14 residues. Germline CDR1 and CDR2: SGHTA and FQGNSA. V lost 2 bases, J lost 1 base, and 7 bases lay in between. The CDR3 DNA follows: TGTGCCAGCAGCTTACCTAGCGGCACAGATACGCAGTATTTT. Translating gives CASSLPSGTDTQYF. Using reference TRBV7-2 and TRBJ2-3 for the parts outside the CDR3, the full variable domain is GAGVSQSPSNKVTEKGKDVELRCDPISGHTALYWYRQSLGQGLEFLIYFQGNSAPDKSGLPSDRFSAERTGGSVSTLTIQRTQQEDSAVYLCASSLPSGTDTQYFGPGTRLTVL.